This T cell receptor (beta chain) was observed in a study of CD8+ T cells in alopecia areata. Study-wide results and caveats: A great number of expanded lesional clones endured in scalp and blood during tofacitinib.

There are a few counts of this clone. Its target is not known. The germline V gene has CDR1 SGHRS and CDR2 YFSETQ. Trimming removed 4 bases at V and 4 bases at J, with 11 bases between. CDR3 length: 13 amino acids. Treatment reported: oral pan-JAK inhibitor, 5-10 mg twice daily. The investigators collected lesional scalp punch biopsies and peripheral blood from alopecia areata patients. RNA, once extracted, was reverse transcribed into cDNA for use as the sequencing template. Clones were sequenced by immunoSEQ multiplex PCR, and TCRdb holds only the in-frame ones, with some missing. The data hold approximately 200,000 clones, with 55% to 75% observed a single time.

This receptor was taken from a human donor with alopecia areata. The input for sequencing was CD4+ T cells sorted from blood, taken at week 24, from a patient treated with tofacitinib. This chain connects TRBV5-1 to TRBJ2-5; D is unresolved. The CDR3 protein is CASSQVRTETQYF. The CDR3 DNA follows: TGCGCCAGCAGCCAAGTCAGGACAGAGACCCAGTACTTC.